Following are 5 T cell receptor beta chains from one sample sequenced in a study of blood T cells in healthy people across ages. Combining a sample-barcoded 5' primer with a J-beta primer mix, a second PCR ran for 7 to 11 cycles. MiXCR was run by TCRdb on the 5' RACE reads, yielding one entry per CDR3 protein. The sample has over 1,500,000 distinct CDR3 sequences, about 39% seen once. Sequencing was performed on blood. These receptors were obtained from a human donor in good health.

V gene TRBV4-3 combines with J gene TRBJ2-5, with 7 bases aligning to TRBD1. The CDR3 sequence is 14 residues long. The V gene end was trimmed by 1 base and the J gene end by 11 bases; junction bases not matched to a gene: 10. Germline-derived CDR1 and CDR2 are LGHNA and YSLEER. The CDR3 nucleotides read TGCGCCAGCAGCCAAGGCCCTAGACAGGGAAAGCAGTACTTC. Protein product: CASSQGPRQGKQYF.

This chain links TRBV12-3 or TRBV12-4 with TRBJ1-5, with D possibly being TRBD1 (6 bases). The CDR3 runs 15 residues. V dropped 2 bases and J dropped 3 bases, with 11 bases sitting between them. Here the CDR3 reads CASSLRDIHNQPQHF. CDR3 DNA: TGTGCCAGCAGTTTAAGGGACATCCACAATCAGCCCCAGCATTTT.

The chain recombines TRBV7-9 with TRBJ2-7; tentative D call: TRBD1 (6 bases). Germline V gene lookup returns CDR1 SEHNR and CDR2 FQNEAQ (reference sequence). V was pared by 5 bases and J by 2 bases, with 13 bases between. This CDR3 has 14 residues. CDR3 residues: CASSARQAPYEQYF. DNA for the CDR3: TGTGCCAGCAGCGCCCGACAGGCCCCCTACGAGCAGTACTTC.

In its sample, this clonotype was seen a few times. The chain joins TRBV4-2 to TRBJ2-3; 9 bases align to TRBD2. With 4 bases clipped from V and 6 bases from J, the junction kept 14 bases outside the gene matches. The CDR3 consists of 17 residues. The germline V gene encodes CDR1 LGHNA and CDR2 YNFKEQ. The CDR3 sequence is CASSPTQRGAPGDTQYF. DNA for the CDR3: TGTGCCAGCAGCCCGACTCAGCGGGGGGCCCCCGGCGATACGCAGTATTTT.

The chain carries TRBV5-6 and TRBJ2-7; D unresolved. This CDR3 comprises 13 residues. Germline lookup yields CDR1 SGHDT and CDR2 YYEEEE. Trimming pared 0 bases from V and 7 bases from J, leaving 11 bases between. CDR3 sequence: CASSLASVPEQYF. CDR3 in DNA: TGTGCCAGCAGCTTGGCCTCGGTACCAGAGCAGTACTTC.